This T cell receptor (beta chain) is from a study of identical twins. The study's findings and limits: Weaker excess twin sharing was observed in beta out-of-frame sequences.

In the case of this clonotype: The antigen is undetermined.

Template switching added a universal primer site, and cDNA bore unique molecular identifiers. TCRdb independently ran MiXCR on the 5' RACE reads; one entry per CDR3 protein. The table has hundreds of thousands of distinct CDR3 sequences, less than 25% seen once. The CDR3 has 12 residues. The germline V and J ends were trimmed by 11 bases and 5 bases, with 15 bases remaining between them. Germline V gene data show CDR1 as SGHVS and CDR2 as FNYEAQ. This sample also belongs to another study, concerning T cells expressing NK-cell markers. That source reports: Among the eight sequenced donors, seven tested HCMV-seropositive and one tested seronegative. Of CD8+ T cells, roughly 1.0-7.0% belonged to dominant NKG2C+ clonotypes in more than five donors.

The rearrangement uses TRBV7-6 and TRBJ1-1; tentative D call: TRBD1 (5 bases). The origin of this receptor is a young woman in good health. Sequencing was performed on CD4+ T cells sorted from blood. The CDR3 here is CASWGSETEAFF. The CDR3 DNA reads as TGTGCCTCATGGGGGAGTGAGACTGAAGCTTTCTTT.